This entry lists 3 T cell receptor beta chains sequenced from one sample in a study of T cell responses to AZD1222 COVID-19 vaccine. Only in-frame clones appear in the TCRdb table, and some are missing; sequencing was by immunoSEQ multiplex PCR. The sample consists of some 96,000 clones, less than 90% of them appearing once. The sequencing here drew on peripheral blood, taken on day 0 of AZD1222 vaccination. These receptors were taken from an adult in good health.

The chain employs TRBV5-6 and TRBJ2-3, with 7 bases lining up with TRBD2. Germline V CDR1 and CDR2: SGHDT, YYEEEE. The CDR3 contains 18 residues. V was clipped by 4 bases and J by 4 bases; unmatched bases: 18. In DNA, the CDR3 is TGTGCCAGCAGCCCTGGCCCCTGGAGCGGGGTTGATTCAGATACGCAGTATTTT. It is translated as CASSPGPWSGVDSDTQYF.

The genes are TRBV28 and TRBJ1-1; TRBD1 is a possible D gene (6 bases). Germline V gives CDR1 MDHEN, CDR2 SYDVKM. This CDR3 is built from 15 residues. V lost 5 bases to trimming and J lost 3 bases, with 16 bases between them. The CDR3 is CASSKTKGGHTEAFF. DNA for the CDR3: TGTGCCAGCAGTAAGACGAAGGGGGGCCACACTGAAGCTTTCTTT.

Remarks on this clone: The sample carries other DNA sequences with the same CDR3. DNA for the CDR3: TGTGCCAGTAGTATGACGGGAAAAGAAAAACTGTTTTTT. It specifies CASSMTGKEKLFF. This chain joins TRBV19 and TRBJ1-4; D call uncertain. Trimming removed 3 bases from V and 8 bases from J, with 10 bases in between. The CDR3 runs 13 residues. Germline CDR1 is LNHDA and CDR2 is SQIVND (reference sequence).